The rows below give T cell receptor beta chains drawn from one sample of a study of T cell repertoires in cytomegalovirus infection. MiXCR was run by TCRdb on the reads, yielding one entry per CDR3 protein. The repertoire holds about 210,000 distinct CDR3 sequences, with 6.5% as singletons. The sequencing sample was made of PBMCs. The receptors were sampled from a human donor in good health (CMV status not recorded). Some clones in this sample may be carry-over from other donors' samples. The CDR3 runs from the conserved cysteine through the conserved F or W. Fields, in order: D gene, J gene, clone size, V gene, CDR3 DNA, CDR3 protein. D genes are given only for firm matches. Size values are once, few and many counts, or a class for expanded clones, and some rows have none.

- | TRBJ1-5 | - | TRBV5-1 | TGCGCCAGCAGCTTGGATGGAGGGAACCAGCCCCAGCATTTT | CASSLDGGNQPQHF
- | TRBJ2-7 | many | TRBV7-9 | TGTGCCAGCAGCTTAGGGGAGCAGTACTTC | CASSLGEQYF
TRBD1 | TRBJ1-6 | many | TRBV5-1 | TGCGCCAGCAGCTTGGATGGGACAGGGATAAGGTCACCCCTCCACTTT | CASSLDGTGIRSPLHF
- | TRBJ1-2 | many | TRBV15 | TGTGCCACCAGCAGGAGTATGACAGACTATGGCTACACCTTC | CATSRSMTDYGYTF
TRBD1 | TRBJ2-7 | - | TRBV11-2 | TGTGCCAGCAGTTATTTTCAGGGGGCTTACGAGCAGTACTTC | CASSYFQGAYEQYF
- | TRBJ2-1 | many | TRBV7-2 | TGTGCCTCTACAGGGAACTCCTACAATGAGCAGTTCTTC | CASTGNSYNEQFF
TRBD2 | TRBJ2-3 | many | TRBV9 | TGTGCCAGCAGCGTAGAGGCTAGCGGGGGGGCCTGGACAGATACGCAGTATTTT | CASSVEASGGAWTDTQYF
TRBD1 | TRBJ1-2 | - | TRBV4-1 | TGCGCCAGCAGCCAGACAGGGACCAACTATGGCTACACCTTC | CASSQTGTNYGYTF
TRBD2 | TRBJ2-1 | - | TRBV6-6 | TGTGCCAGCAGGGGACTAGCGGGGCACGATGAGCAGTTCTTC | CASRGLAGHDEQFF
TRBD2 | TRBJ2-7 | many | TRBV7-2 | TGTGCCAGCAGCTTGGAGCGGGGGGGCCTCTACGAGCAGTACTTC | CASSLERGGLYEQYF
- | TRBJ2-1 | - | TRBV19 | TGTGCCAGTAGTATAGATCTCTGGGGGAATGAGCAGTTCTTC | CASSIDLWGNEQFF
TRBD1 | TRBJ1-5 | - | TRBV20-1 | TGCAGTATCTCAGGGGGGAGCAATCAGCCCCAGCATTTT | CSISGGSNQPQHF
TRBD2 | TRBJ2-2 | many | TRBV2 | TGTGCCAGCAGTGAATGGGAGCGGGGGAGCACCGGGGAGCTGTTTTTT | CASSEWERGSTGELFF
- | TRBJ1-1 | many | TRBV6-2/TRBV6-3 | TGTGCCAGCAGTTATTGGGCCGCAAACACTGAAGCTTTCTTT | CASSYWAANTEAFF
TRBD1 | TRBJ1-2 | many | TRBV7-2 | TGTGCCAGCAGCCCGGGGGACAGGGGGCGAAATTATGGCTACACCTTC | CASSPGDRGRNYGYTF
- | TRBJ2-5 | many | TRBV20-1 | TGCAGTGCTAGAGTGGCACATTCTCAAGAGACCCAGTACTTC | CSARVAHSQETQYF
TRBD1 | TRBJ2-2 | few | TRBV20-1 | TGCAGTGCCCCGGACAGGGTCGACACCGGGGAGCTGTTTTTT | CSAPDRVDTGELFF
TRBD1 | TRBJ2-7 | few | TRBV9 | TGTGCCAGCAGCGTAGCGGGGGACAGGGAGAACGAGCAGTACTTC | CASSVAGDRENEQYF
- | TRBJ2-2 | many | TRBV7-2 | TGTGCCAGCAGCCGCCCGGGACTCGCGAACACCGGGGAGCTGTTTTTT | CASSRPGLANTGELFF
TRBD1 | TRBJ2-2 | many | TRBV7-9 | TGTGCCAGCAGCTTAGTACAGGGGAGCACCGGGGAGCTGTTTTTT | CASSLVQGSTGELFF